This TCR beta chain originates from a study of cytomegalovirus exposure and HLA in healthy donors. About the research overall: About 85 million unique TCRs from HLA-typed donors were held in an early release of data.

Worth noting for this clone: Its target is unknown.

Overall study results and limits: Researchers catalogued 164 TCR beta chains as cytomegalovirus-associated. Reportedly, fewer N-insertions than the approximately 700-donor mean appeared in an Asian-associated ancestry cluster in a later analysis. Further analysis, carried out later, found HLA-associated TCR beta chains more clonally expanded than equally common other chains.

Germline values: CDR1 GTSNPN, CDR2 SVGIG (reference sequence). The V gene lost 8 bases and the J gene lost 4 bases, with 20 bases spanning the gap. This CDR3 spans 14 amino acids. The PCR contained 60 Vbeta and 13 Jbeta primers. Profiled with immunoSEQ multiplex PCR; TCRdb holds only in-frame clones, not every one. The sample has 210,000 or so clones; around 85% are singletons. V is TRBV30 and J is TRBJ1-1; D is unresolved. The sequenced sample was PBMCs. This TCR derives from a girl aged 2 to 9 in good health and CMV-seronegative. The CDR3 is CASDGELRATEAFF. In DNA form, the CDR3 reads TGTGCCAGCGACGGGGAGCTTCGGGCCACTGAAGCTTTCTTT. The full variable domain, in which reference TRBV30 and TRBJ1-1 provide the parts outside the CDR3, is SQTIHQWPATLVQPVGSPLSLECTVEGTSNPNLYWYRQAAGRGLQLLFYSVGIGQISSEVPQNLSASRPQDRQFILSSKKLLLSDSGFYLCASDGELRATEAFFGQGTRLTVV.